This TCR beta chain was sequenced in a study of OX40 agonist ivuxolimab in advanced cancers. In this sample, this clone turned up once. The antigen is unknown. Broader study findings: Average numbers of expanded clones were greater in CD8+ T cells than in CD4+. Partial responders at 0.1-3.0 mg/kg showed near-lowest clonal expansion.

Generated by immunoSEQ multiplex PCR, the TCRdb table keeps only in-frame clones and is missing some. This table has fewer than 90,000 clones, around 87% appearing once. The CDR3 loop spans 14 amino acids. Germline values: CDR1 SGDLS, CDR2 YYNGEE. With 0 bases removed from V and 5 bases from J, the gap between germline ends came to 10 bases. This rearrangement joins TRBV9 to TRBJ2-3; D is unresolved. The sequence was obtained from an adult with an advanced solid tumor such as melanoma, head and neck, liver or kidney cancer. The material was CD4+ or CD8+ T cells sorted from blood, obtained in a trial of the OX40 agonist ivuxolimab. Written as DNA, the CDR3 is TGTGCCAGCAGCGTAGGTTCTGGGGAAGATACGCAGTATTTT. Its protein is CASSVGSGEDTQYF.